This note documents a single TCR beta chain sequence. This clonotype came up many times. Which antigen it targets is not known. No qualities accompany the bases; no much larger clone lies one base away. The sample is drawn from a study of T-cell reconstitution after alpha-beta-depleted transplantation in children listed by TCRdb under 2016. Background for the entire study: Using TCR repertoire profiling, the study followed T-cell immune reconstitution in a quantitative way in children after TCRalphabeta/CD19-depleted allogeneic hematopoietic cell transplantation.

In light of the paper, this sample's treatment or condition label describes: allogeneic hematopoietic cell transplantation with graft depleted of TCRalphabeta T cells and CD19 B cells. The children who served as transplant recipients had been given grafts of TCRalphabeta/CD19-depleted allogeneic hematopoietic cells. Findings and caveats that apply to the study as a whole: The apparently early alphabetaT-cell count recovery about two months after transplant was reportedly dependent on only several hundred rapidly expanded clones derived from non-depleted graft cells. The frequencies of hyperexpanded clones fell over the following months, and after one year, T-cell counts and TCRbeta diversity were mostly attributed to newly produced T cells. The high TCRbeta diversity at day 60 in some patients was ascribed to recipient T cells and intrathymic progenitors that had survived conditioning.

The library was made by PCR. The sequencer listed for this sample is Illumina HiSeq 2500. TCR library preparation used molecular barcoding, with unique molecular identifiers applied to normalize quantification of the TCRbeta repertoire. In-frame beta chains were kept once TCRdb had trimmed the public reads at Q25 with fastp and called clones with MiXCR. Each entry merges the rows of one CDR3 protein and shows their most common DNA and genes. This sample has just under 350,000 distinct CDR3 sequences in its table, and about a sixth of those were observed once. The ten largest clones capture just over 40% of the sample. The CDR3, cysteine through phenylalanine, is 15 amino acids long. Only the CDR3 region is kept as DNA, spanning 45 bases read in frame from base 1. CDR1 and CDR2, looked up from the germline V gene, are LGHNA and YSLEER. A distance of 14 bases separates the germline ends of V and J, which lose 1 base and 5 bases respectively.

This sample comprised PBMCs, mostly from graft donor cells, obtained 360 days after TCRalphabeta/CD19-depleted stem cell transplant. This TCR came from a male patient between 2 and 15 years old who had a stem cell transplant for acute lymphoblastic leukemia, so the T cells may come from the graft donor. Recombination connected TRBV4-3 to TRBJ1-2; TRBD1 might be the D gene, on 5 matching bases. The CDR3 here reads CASSQVRGSGYGYTF. The base sequence is TGCGCCAGCAGCCAAGTGCGGGGCTCCGGGTATGGCTACACCTTC.